The 30 T cell receptor beta chains below were found in one sample sequenced in a study of response to subunit inactivated influenza vaccine. Via MiXCR, TCRdb re-called the RT-PCR reads, giving one row per CDR3 protein. The profile shows about 530,000 distinct CDR3 sequences, about 12% of them singletons. Specimen: PBMCs from blood, collected on the day of vaccination. The receptors stem from a man in his fifties who received an inactivated influenza vaccine.

The chain combines TRBV11-1 with TRBJ2-2, with 7 bases that match TRBD2. CDR1 and CDR2 (germline): SGHAT, FQDESV (reference sequence). The CDR3 is 18 amino acids. Germline trimming cut 5 bases from V and 0 bases from J; bases unmatched to any gene: 12. CDR3 region: CASSPRGGQSANTGELFF. CDR3 nucleotide sequence: TGTGCCAGCAGCCCAAGGGGAGGGCAGTCAGCGAACACCGGGGAGCTGTTTTTT.

This clonotype was seen at least ten times. The gene calls are TRBV5-1 and TRBJ1-1, with TRBD1 as a possible D gene (5 bases). Trimming cost V 4 bases and J 4 bases, with 14 bases left between them. This CDR3 spans 14 amino acids. Germline loops: CDR1 SGHRS, CDR2 YFSETQ. This CDR3 reads CASSPNTRATEAFF. DNA of the CDR3: TGCGCCAGCAGCCCTAATACCAGGGCCACTGAAGCTTTCTTT.

This clonotype was picked up a small number of times. The V gene is TRBV10-3, the J gene TRBJ1-5; D call uncertain. The CDR3 length is 12 residues. Trimming left V 5 bases short and J 7 bases short, with 9 bases between. CDR1 and CDR2 (germline): ENHRY, SYGVKD. CDR3 DNA: TGTGCCATCAGTCCCTCCGACCAGCCCCAGCATTTT. Translation gives CAISPSDQPQHF.

The CDR3 nucleotides read TGTGCCATCAGTGGGGGCAGGGAAAACACTGAAGCTTTCTTT. This sequence encodes CAISGGRENTEAFF. The chain couples TRBV10-3 to TRBJ1-1; TRBD1 might be the D (5 bases). V lost 4 bases to trimming and J lost 2 bases, with 11 bases between them. Germline assignment: CDR1 ENHRY and CDR2 SYGVKD. The CDR3 is 14 residues long.

This clonotype was detected ten times or more. V gene TRBV2 combines with J gene TRBJ1-1; 11 positions agree with TRBD1. V gave up 7 bases and J gave up 4 bases; unmatched junction bases: 5. The CDR3 spans 14 residues. The germline V gene has CDR1 SNHLY and CDR2 FYNNEI. The CDR3 region is CASTWTGGGTEAFF. The CDR3 nucleotides are TGTGCCAGCACATGGACAGGGGGCGGCACTGAAGCTTTCTTT.

The chain combines TRBV10-2 with TRBJ2-2; D remains unclear. With 0 bases removed from V and 2 bases from J, the gap between germline ends came to 10 bases. This CDR3 spans 16 amino acids. Germline CDR1 reads WSHSY; CDR2 reads SAAADI. CDR3 loop: CASSESNLINTGELFF. CDR3 bases: TGCGCCAGCAGTGAGTCGAACCTTATAAACACCGGGGAGCTGTTTTTT.

This clonotype was detected a few times. V usage is TRBV5-1 and J usage is TRBJ2-7, with 10 bases fitting TRBD1. This CDR3 comprises 17 residues. Trimming removed 5 bases from V and 1 base from J; junction bases left unmatched: 12. Per the germline V gene, CDR1 is SGHRS and CDR2 is YFSETQ. The DNA for the CDR3 is TGCGCCAGCAGTTCTCTAGGGACAGGGGCCTTATCCTACGAGCAGTACTTC. Amino acids: CASSSLGTGALSYEQYF.

The J gene is TRBJ2-7, the V gene TRBV5-1; no reliable D call. The V end was cut by 1 base, the J end by 4 bases, with 9 bases between. The CDR3 sequence is 13 residues long. The germline V gene encodes CDR1 SGHRS and CDR2 YFSETQ. CDR3 residues: CASSLTFGYEQYF. The CDR3 DNA sequence: TGCGCCAGCAGCTTGACGTTTGGTTACGAGCAGTACTTC. Supplemented by reference TRBV5-1 and TRBJ2-7, the full variable domain reads KAGVTQTPRYLIKTRGQQVTLSCSPISGHRSVSWYQQTPGQGLQFLFEYFSETQRNKGNFPGRFSGRQFSNSRSEMNVSTLELGDSALYLCASSLTFGYEQYFGPGTRLTVT.

CDR3 amino acids: CASSLERAQEAFF. As DNA, the CDR3 is TGTGCCAGCAGCTTAGAACGGGCCCAGGAAGCTTTCTTT. The chain uses TRBV7-9 and TRBJ1-1; no definite D call. Trimming removed 1 base from V and 8 bases from J, with 11 bases in between. This CDR3 spans 13 amino acids. Germline CDR1 SEHNR, CDR2 FQNEAQ (reference sequence).

In its sample, this clonotype was seen a few times. The V and J genes are TRBV7-2 and TRBJ2-1, with 10 nucleotides matching TRBD2. J lost 2 bases, V lost 5 bases, and 3 bases had no gene match. The CDR3 contains 15 residues. CDR1 and CDR2 (germline): SGHTA, FQGNSA. Here the CDR3 DNA reads TGTGCCAGCAGCACCACTAGCGGGACCTACAATGAGCAGTTCTTC. As protein: CASSTTSGTYNEQFF. Filled out from reference TRBV7-2 and TRBJ2-1, the complete variable domain reads GAGVSQSPSNKVTEKGKDVELRCDPISGHTALYWYRQSLGQGLEFLIYFQGNSAPDKSGLPSDRFSAERTGGSVSTLTIQRTQQEDSAVYLCASSTTSGTYNEQFFGPGTRLTVL.

This clonotype showed up just a few times. The chain uses TRBV12-3 or TRBV12-4 and TRBJ2-3; D is undetermined. The CDR3 covers 11 residues. V lost 8 bases and J lost 4, with 7 bases in between. The CDR3 DNA reads as TGTGCCAGCGCCATCCCAGATACGCAGTATTTT. Its translation is CASAIPDTQYF.

V and J are TRBV12-3 or TRBV12-4 and TRBJ2-1; 8 bases are shared with TRBD2. V was clipped by 5 bases and J by 9 bases; unmatched bases: 15. The CDR3 totals 16 residues. The CDR3 DNA is TGTGCCAGCAGTCCGACTGCCGGGAGGGCCTACGGTGAGCAGTTCTTC. Translating it yields CASSPTAGRAYGEQFF.

V is TRBV20-1 and J is TRBJ2-1; the match to TRBD2 covers 12 bases. Trimming took 3 bases from V and 5 from J; bases not matched to a gene: 8. This CDR3 comprises 16 residues. The germline V gene has CDR1 DFQATT and CDR2 SNEGSKA (reference sequence). CDR3 loop: CSASPLAGGPNNEQFF. The CDR3 DNA is TGCAGTGCTAGTCCTCTAGCGGGGGGGCCCAACAATGAGCAGTTCTTC.

In its sample, this clonotype was seen a few times. This rearrangement joins TRBV11-1 to TRBJ2-3, with 12 bases matching TRBD2. V shed 5 bases, J shed 5 bases, and the junction held 8 bases outside the gene matches. This CDR3 has 16 residues. The germline V gene encodes CDR1 SGHAT and CDR2 FQDESV (reference sequence). Here the CDR3 reads CASSISTSGGLDTQYF. CDR3 nucleotides: TGTGCCAGCAGCATCTCGACTAGCGGGGGATTAGATACGCAGTATTTT.

With regard to this clonotype: It may be a read error: a sequence one base away is much more abundant. The genes are TRBV6-2 or TRBV6-3 and TRBJ1-5; tentative D call: TRBD1 (5 bases). The CDR3 has 13 residues. Trimming pared 7 bases from V and 1 base from J, leaving 8 bases between. From germline, CDR1 is MNHEY and CDR2 SVGEGT. The CDR3: CASTRDSNQPQHF. The CDR3 nucleotides read TGTGCCAGCACCCGGGACAGCAATCAGCCCCAGCATTTT.

This clonotype was detected only a few times. The chain recombines TRBV4-3 with TRBJ2-7; D may be TRBD1 or TRBD2 (5 bases each). Trimming left V 6 bases short and J 3 bases short, with 15 bases between. Germline loops: CDR1 LGHNA, CDR2 YSLEER. This CDR3 has 14 amino acids. CDR3 sequence (DNA): TGCGCCAGCAGTCAGGGACGACAGATCTACGAGCAGTACTTC. Residues: CASSQGRQIYEQYF.

The sample holds many counts of this clonotype. The rearrangement uses TRBV29-1 and TRBJ1-2; weak D call: TRBD1 (6 bases). This CDR3 is 13 amino acids long. V was shortened by 3 bases and J by 1 base, with 9 bases between the two germline ends. Germline V gives CDR1 SQVTM, CDR2 ANQGSEA. DNA for the CDR3: TGCAGCGTTGAGGACAGATTTAACTATGGCTACACCTTC. It yields the protein CSVEDRFNYGYTF.

This clonotype was found many times. The genes are TRBV5-1 and TRBJ2-3; TRBD2 is a possible D gene (6 bases). Trimming removed 4 bases at V and 0 bases at J, with 9 bases between. CDR3 length equals 14 residues. The germline V gene encodes CDR1 SGHRS and CDR2 YFSETQ. CDR3 in DNA: TGCGCCAGCAGCCACAGCGGGAGCACAGATACGCAGTATTTT. Its protein product is CASSHSGSTDTQYF.

This clonotype appeared a few times. The gene calls are TRBV6-2 or TRBV6-3 and TRBJ2-1; TRBD2 matches 11 bases. CDR3 length: 16 amino acids. From germline, CDR1 is MNHEY and CDR2 SVGEGT. V gave up 2 bases and J gave up 7 bases; unmatched junction bases: 7. CDR3 in DNA: TGTGCCAGCAGTTACGAGAGACTAGCGGGGCTAAATGAGCAGTTCTTC. Amino acid sequence: CASSYERLAGLNEQFF.

This chain links TRBV9 with TRBJ2-5; TRBD1 agrees at 9 bases. The CDR3 covers 17 residues. The germline V gene has CDR1 SGDLS and CDR2 YYNGEE. The V gene end was trimmed by 3 bases and the J gene end by 1 base; junction bases not matched to a gene: 10. The CDR3: CASSESGQGKFQETQYF. The CDR3 DNA reads TGTGCCAGCAGCGAGTCCGGACAGGGGAAATTCCAAGAGACCCAGTACTTC.

This clonotype occurred a few times. CDR3 sequence: CASSTARVMAKNIQYF. The CDR3 coding sequence is TGTGCCAGCAGTACCGCCCGGGTGATGGCCAAAAACATTCAGTACTTC. V and J are TRBV12-3 or TRBV12-4 and TRBJ2-4; D is undetermined. The germline V and J ends were trimmed by 5 bases and 1 base, with 15 bases remaining between them. This CDR3 contains 16 residues.

On this clonotype itself: This clone may be a read error of a much larger clone one base away. The gene calls are TRBV6-1 and TRBJ2-7; 11 nucleotides agree with TRBD2. This CDR3 has 14 residues. Germline V gene lookup returns CDR1 MNHNS and CDR2 SASEGT. CDR3 sequence: CTSSRSGRAYEQYF. The CDR3, as DNA: TGTACCAGCAGCCGTAGCGGGAGGGCCTACGAGCAGTACTTC.

This clonotype was observed at least ten times. The gene calls are TRBV5-1 and TRBJ1-2; 7 nucleotides agree with TRBD1. Germline loops: CDR1 SGHRS, CDR2 YFSETQ. Unmatched junction bases numbered 1, after V lost 5 bases and J lost 0 bases. The CDR3 runs 13 residues. In DNA form, the CDR3 reads TGCGCCAGCAGGGGGACAGCTAACTATGGCTACACCTTC. This encodes CASRGTANYGYTF.

This clonotype was seen at least ten times. The V gene is TRBV12-3 or TRBV12-4, the J gene TRBJ2-5; D may be TRBD1 (8 bases). Trimming removed 5 bases at V and 5 bases at J, with 18 bases between. The CDR3 totals 15 residues. CDR3 amino acids: CASSPPGQGGETQYF. For the CDR3, the DNA is TGTGCCAGCAGTCCCCCCGGACAGGGAGGGGAGACCCAGTACTTC.

This clonotype appeared a few times. J is TRBJ2-5 and V is TRBV6-1; 16 bases are shared with TRBD2. Germline assignment: CDR1 MNHNS and CDR2 SASEGT. With V trimmed by 6 bases and J by 4 bases, 2 bases remained unmatched. There are 15 residues in the CDR3. The CDR3 coding sequence is TGTGCCAGCAGGGGACTAGCGGGGGGGACAGAGACCCAGTACTTC. The encoded protein is CASRGLAGGTETQYF.

This clonotype turned up a few times. The V and J genes are TRBV15 and TRBJ2-4; 11 positions match TRBD1. The CDR3 has 15 residues. V shed 1 base and J 9 bases; nucleotides not matched to a gene: 5. Germline CDR1 and CDR2: LNHNV and YYDKDF (reference sequence). Here the CDR3 DNA reads TGTGCCACCAGCAGAGGATGGACAGGGGGCGTCATTCAGTACTTC. Amino acids: CATSRGWTGGVIQYF. The full variable domain, completed using reference TRBV15 and TRBJ2-4, is DAMVIQNPRYQVTQFGKPVTLSCSQTLNHNVMYWYQQKSSQAPKLLFHYYDKDFNNEADTPDNFQSRRPNTSFCFLDIRSPGLGDTAMYLCATSRGWTGGVIQYFGAGTRLSVL.

This clonotype was recorded a few times. The V gene is TRBV7-2, the J gene TRBJ2-7; no clear D gene. Germline CDR1 and CDR2: SGHTA and FQGNSA. This CDR3 contains 12 residues. Trimming left V 8 bases short and J 3 bases short, with 11 bases between. The CDR3 DNA is TGTGCCAGCGCCCCTGCTAGCTACGAGCAGTACTTC. Protein: CASAPASYEQYF.

In its sample, this clonotype was seen many times. The chain combines TRBV6-1 with TRBJ1-2; 8 nucleotides align to TRBD1. The J segment lost 4 bases and the V segment lost 4 bases, leaving 2 bases of the junction unmatched. The germline V gene encodes CDR1 MNHNS and CDR2 SASEGT. The CDR3 sequence is 13 residues long. The CDR3 is CASSGQGSYGYTF. CDR3 DNA sequence: TGTGCCAGCAGTGGACAGGGGAGCTATGGCTACACCTTC.

The chain employs TRBV20-1 and TRBJ2-7, with D possibly being TRBD1 or TRBD2 (7 bases each). The germline gives CDR1 DFQATT, CDR2 SNEGSKA (reference sequence). The CDR3 contains 15 residues. Between the trimmed V and J ends, which lost 0 bases and 2 bases, there was a span of 14 bases. CDR3 sequence: CSARDIRGGPYEQYF. The CDR3 nucleotides read TGCAGTGCTAGAGATATCAGGGGGGGACCCTACGAGCAGTACTTC.

The V and J genes are TRBV29-1 and TRBJ1-2, with TRBD1 identical over 10 bases. The V and J ends lost 3 bases and 8 bases, in that order; junction bases with no gene match: 9. This CDR3 is built from 14 residues. Germline values: CDR1 SQVTM, CDR2 ANQGSEA. The CDR3 nucleotides are TGCAGCGTTGAGGGGACAGGGGAGGCCCTAGGCTACACCTTC. Amino acids: CSVEGTGEALGYTF.